Listed below are T cell receptor beta chains from one sample, sequenced in a study of cytomegalovirus exposure and HLA in healthy donors. Produced via immunoSEQ multiplex PCR; TCRdb's table is partial and in-frame only. In the table there are fewer than 200,000 clones, roughly 80% of which are singletons. The sample taken for sequencing was PBMCs. The receptors were gathered from a male donor in good health and CMV-seronegative. Both conserved end residues are part of each CDR3. Each record gives: D gene, CDR3 length, V gene, clone size, J gene, CDR3 DNA, CDR3 protein. The D gene is left open where the match is weak. The size entry is marked missing in some rows and otherwise reads once, few, many or a size class.

>NA|13|TRBV9|NA|TRBJ1-5
TGTGCCAGCAGCGTAGGACATAATCAGCCCCAGCATTTT
CASSVGHNQPQHF
>NA|12|TRBV2|NA|TRBJ2-7
TGTGCCAGCAGTGAGGGAGAGGCCGAGCAGTACTTC
CASSEGEAEQYF
>NA|13|TRBV6-5|NA|TRBJ2-5
TGTGCCAGCAGTTACAGAGGGGGTGAGACCCAGTACTTC
CASSYRGGETQYF
>NA|14|TRBV19|NA|TRBJ1-3
TGTGCCAGTAGTATGTCGGGGGTTGGAAACACCATATATTTT
CASSMSGVGNTIYF
>TRBD2|18|TRBV19|NA|TRBJ2-1
TGTGCCAGTAGTAGCGGGACTAGCGGGGGGAGCTCCTACAATGAGCAGTTCTTC
CASSSGTSGGSSYNEQFF
>NA|14|TRBV7-9|few|TRBJ2-7
TGTGCCAGCAGCCCTCGAGCGAGGATCTACGAGCAGTACTTC
CASSPRARIYEQYF
>NA|14|TRBV9|NA|TRBJ2-1
TGTGCCAGCAGCGTAGATAGGGGGGGGAATGAGCAGTTCTTC
CASSVDRGGNEQFF
>NA|13|TRBV10-3|NA|TRBJ1-5
TGTGCCACTGTTAGCGGTTTACATCAGCCCCAGCATTTT
CATVSGLHQPQHF
>TRBD2|16|TRBV6-6|NA|TRBJ2-2
TGTGCCAGCAGTGCCAGGACTAGCGGGAACACCGGGGAGCTGTTTTTT
CASSARTSGNTGELFF
>TRBD1|14|TRBV18|NA|TRBJ2-7
TGTGCCAGCTCACTGGACAGGGCCCTCTACGAGCAGTACTTC
CASSLDRALYEQYF
>NA|14|TRBV30|NA|TRBJ1-1
TGTGCCTGGAGTGTGGCGGGCATGAACACTGAAGCTTTCTTT
CAWSVAGMNTEAFF
>NA|11|TRBV6-1|NA|TRBJ1-1
TGTGCCAGCAGTTGGGCCACTGAAGCTTTCTTT
CASSWATEAFF
>TRBD1|15|TRBV28|NA|TRBJ1-1
TGTGCCAGCAGTTCTCCGACAGGGTGGACCTCTGAAGCTTTCTTT
CASSSPTGWTSEAFF
>NA|16|TRBV5-4|NA|TRBJ1-3
TGTGCCAGCAGCTTATTCATCTTAGAGGGGGAAAACACCATATATTTT
CASSLFILEGENTIYF
>TRBD1|13|TRBV29-1|NA|TRBJ2-7
TGCAGCGTTGGGGGGACAGGGCCCTACGAGCAGTACTTC
CSVGGTGPYEQYF
>NA|13|TRBV7-3|NA|TRBJ1-3
TGTGCCAGCAGCACCGGGGGAGGAAACACCATATATTTT
CASSTGGGNTIYF
>TRBD1|14|TRBV28|NA|TRBJ1-2
TGTGCCAGCAGTTTGTTTGGACAGGGGTACGGCTACACCTTC
CASSLFGQGYGYTF
>TRBD2|16|TRBV12-5|few|TRBJ2-5
TGTGCTAGTGCCAACGAACTAGCGGGGGGGCGTCAGACCCAGTACTTC
CASANELAGGRQTQYF
>NA|12|TRBV28|NA|TRBJ2-5
TGTGCCAGCAGTTCCCTACTCCGAGAGCAGTACTTC
CASSSLLREQYF
>NA|15|TRBV18|NA|TRBJ1-5
TGTGCCAGCTCAAGGGGGAAGGGTGGCAATCAGCCCCAGCATTTT
CASSRGKGGNQPQHF
>TRBD1|14|TRBV18|NA|TRBJ2-7
TGTGCCAGCTCAAGAGGGACAGGCGTCTACGAGCAGTACTTC
CASSRGTGVYEQYF
>TRBD2|13|TRBV5-5|NA|TRBJ2-7
TGTGCCAGCAGCTGGACTAGCTCGGGCGAGCAGTACTTC
CASSWTSSGEQYF
>TRBD1|16|TRBV18|NA|TRBJ1-4
TGTGCCAGCTCACAATCTACCGGGACAGTCAACGAAAAACTGTTTTTT
CASSQSTGTVNEKLFF
>TRBD2|15|TRBV6-1|NA|TRBJ2-7
TGTGCCAGCAGTTCCCAGGGAGGGAGCTCCTACGAGCAGTACTTC
CASSSQGGSSYEQYF
>TRBD2|17|TRBV2|NA|TRBJ2-3
TGTGCCAGCAGTGAAATGGCGGGGGGACCCAGCACAGATACGCAGTATTTT
CASSEMAGGPSTDTQYF
>TRBD1|15|TRBV28|NA|TRBJ2-7
TGTGCCAGCAGCTCAGGGGGACAGGGCACCTACGAGCAGTACTTC
CASSSGGQGTYEQYF
>TRBD1|15|TRBV10-3|NA|TRBJ2-7
TGTGCCATCACTAAAGGGACAGGGGACTCCTACGAGCAGTACTTC
CAITKGTGDSYEQYF
>TRBD1|14|TRBV28|NA|TRBJ1-4
TGTGCCAGCAGTCTGACAGGGCTAGGGGAAAAACTGTTTTTT
CASSLTGLGEKLFF
>NA|14|TRBV9|NA|TRBJ1-1
TGTGCCAGCAGCGTAGTCGGGGGGGGGACTGAAGCTTTCTTT
CASSVVGGGTEAFF
>TRBD1|13|TRBV2|NA|TRBJ1-5
TGTGCCAGCAGTGGACAGGGTTATCAGCCCCAGCATTTT
CASSGQGYQPQHF
>NA|14|TRBV28|once|TRBJ1-5
TGTGCCAGCAGTTTATCCAGGGCTAATCAGCCCCAGCATTTT
CASSLSRANQPQHF
>TRBD2|15|TRBV15|NA|TRBJ2-7
TGTGCCACCAGCAGAAGGAGCGGGAGTTACTACGAGCAGTACTTC
CATSRRSGSYYEQYF
>TRBD1|14|TRBV5-6|few|TRBJ2-7
TGTGCCAGCAGCTCTGGACAGGGATACTACGAGCAGTACTTC
CASSSGQGYYEQYF
>NA|15|TRBV4-3|NA|TRBJ1-1
TGCGCCAGCAGCCAAGACTTGCTAAGGAACACTGAAGCTTTCTTT
CASSQDLLRNTEAFF
>TRBD1|15|TRBV2|NA|TRBJ2-2
TGTGCCAGCACGGTCTGGACAGGGAACACCGGGGAGCTGTTTTTT
CASTVWTGNTGELFF
>TRBD1|14|TRBV18|NA|TRBJ1-5
TGTGCCAGCTCACCACAGGGGGCCTATCAGCCCCAGCATTTT
CASSPQGAYQPQHF
>NA|14|TRBV7-2|NA|TRBJ2-1
TGTGCCAGCAGCTTAGGCGCCGCGAACAATGAGCAGTTCTTC
CASSLGAANNEQFF
>TRBD1|14|TRBV4-1|NA|TRBJ2-7
TGCGCCAGCAGCCAAGGGACAGGTCCCAACGAGCAGTACTTC
CASSQGTGPNEQYF
>TRBD1|13|TRBV18|few|TRBJ2-5
TGTGCCAGCTCACGGGGGACAGAAGAGACCCAGTACTTC
CASSRGTEETQYF
>TRBD1|19|TRBV5-1|once|TRBJ2-6
TGCGCCAGCAGCTTGGGCCCGGGACAGGGGGCTTTGGGGGCCAACGTCCTGACTTTC
CASSLGPGQGALGANVLTF
>TRBD2|15|TRBV5-1|few|TRBJ2-7
TGCGCCAGCAGCGGGCTAGCGGGAGGTCAAAGCGAGCAGTACTTC
CASSGLAGGQSEQYF
>TRBD1|15|TRBV7-3|NA|TRBJ2-7
TGTGCCAGCAGCTTACAGGACAGGGGGCAAGGGGAGCAGTACTTC
CASSLQDRGQGEQYF
>NA|13|TRBV7-8|NA|TRBJ1-2
TGTGCCAGCAGCCCTGACTTAAAGTATGGCTACACCTTC
CASSPDLKYGYTF
>NA|15|TRBV4-1|NA|TRBJ2-7
TGCGCCGGCAGCCAAGGAATAGGCGGGACCTACGAGCAGTACTTC
CAGSQGIGGTYEQYF
>TRBD1|15|TRBV6-4|NA|TRBJ2-2
TGTGCCAGCAGTAAAGACAGGGCGAACACCGGGGAGCTGTTTTTT
CASSKDRANTGELFF
>TRBD2|14|TRBV6-5|NA|TRBJ2-3
TGTGCCAGCAGCCCGGGACTAGGAACAGATACGCAGTATTTT
CASSPGLGTDTQYF